The clone carrying this T cell receptor beta chain was counted a few times. Its antigen is unidentified. The data originate from a study of T cell responses to AZD1222 COVID-19 vaccine. Overall study results and limits: The donor cohort was predominantly white British with a female majority, and clonal diversity may have been underestimated. Only after the peak T cell response were repertoires sampled.

CDR3 length: 14 amino acids. Germline loops: CDR1 MNHEY, CDR2 SVGAGI. Trimming left V 6 bases short and J 8 bases short, with 17 bases between. Some clones are missing from TCRdb's copy, which holds only in-frame ones; the method was immunoSEQ multiplex PCR. The sample comprises more than 85,000 clones, roughly 90% of which are singletons, and 16% rests with the top ten. V gene TRBV6-5 combines with J gene TRBJ2-1, with unresolved D. This TCR derives from an adult who received the AZD1222 COVID-19 vaccine. Sequenced here: peripheral blood, sampled 28 days after the second AZD1222 dose. CDR3 in DNA: TGTGCCAGCAGCTTAGCCCTCGAGCCCCATGAGCAGTTCTTC. Translated: CASSLALEPHEQFF.